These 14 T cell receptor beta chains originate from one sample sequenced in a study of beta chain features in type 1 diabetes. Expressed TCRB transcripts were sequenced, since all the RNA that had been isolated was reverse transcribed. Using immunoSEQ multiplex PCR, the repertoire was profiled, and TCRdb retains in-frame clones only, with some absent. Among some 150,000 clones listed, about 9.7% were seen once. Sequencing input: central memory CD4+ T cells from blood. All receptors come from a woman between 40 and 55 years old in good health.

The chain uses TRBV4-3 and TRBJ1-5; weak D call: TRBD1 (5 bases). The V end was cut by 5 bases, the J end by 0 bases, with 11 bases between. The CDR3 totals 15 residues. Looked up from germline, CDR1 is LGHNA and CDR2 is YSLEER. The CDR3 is CASSETVNSNQPQHF. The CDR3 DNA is TGCGCCAGCAGCGAGACAGTAAATAGCAATCAGCCCCAGCATTTT.

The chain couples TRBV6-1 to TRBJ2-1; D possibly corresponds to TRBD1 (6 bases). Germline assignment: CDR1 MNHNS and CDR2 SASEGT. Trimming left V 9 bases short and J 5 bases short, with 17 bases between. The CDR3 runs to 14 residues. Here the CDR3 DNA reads TGTGCCAGTCTAGAAAAGGGGGAAGACAATGAGCAGTTCTTC. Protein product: CASLEKGEDNEQFF.

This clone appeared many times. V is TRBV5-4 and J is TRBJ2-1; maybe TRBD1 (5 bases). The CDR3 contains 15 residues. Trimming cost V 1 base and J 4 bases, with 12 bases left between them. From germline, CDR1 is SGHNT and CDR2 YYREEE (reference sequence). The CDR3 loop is CASSLKSRQYNEQFF. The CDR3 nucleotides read TGTGCCAGCAGCTTGAAATCGCGACAGTACAATGAGCAGTTCTTC.

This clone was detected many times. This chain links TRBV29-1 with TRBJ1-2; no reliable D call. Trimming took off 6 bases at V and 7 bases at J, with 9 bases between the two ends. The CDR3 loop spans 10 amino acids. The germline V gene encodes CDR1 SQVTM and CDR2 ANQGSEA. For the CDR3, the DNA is TGCAGCGTCCGTCTATCTGGCTACACCTTC. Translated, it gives CSVRLSGYTF.

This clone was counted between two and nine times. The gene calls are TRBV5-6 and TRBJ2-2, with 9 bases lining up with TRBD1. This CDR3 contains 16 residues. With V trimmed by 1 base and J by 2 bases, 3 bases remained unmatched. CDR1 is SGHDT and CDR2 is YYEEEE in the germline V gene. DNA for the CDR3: TGTGCCAGCAGCTTGTGGGACAGGGCAAACACCGGGGAGCTGTTTTTT. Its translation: CASSLWDRANTGELFF.

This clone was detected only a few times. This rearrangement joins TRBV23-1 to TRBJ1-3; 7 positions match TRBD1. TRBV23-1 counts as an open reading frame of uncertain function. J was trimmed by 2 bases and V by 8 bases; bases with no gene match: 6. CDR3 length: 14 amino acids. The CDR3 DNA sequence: TGCGCCAGCCAAGCCGGGACAGCTGGAAACACCATATATTTT. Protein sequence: CASQAGTAGNTIYF.

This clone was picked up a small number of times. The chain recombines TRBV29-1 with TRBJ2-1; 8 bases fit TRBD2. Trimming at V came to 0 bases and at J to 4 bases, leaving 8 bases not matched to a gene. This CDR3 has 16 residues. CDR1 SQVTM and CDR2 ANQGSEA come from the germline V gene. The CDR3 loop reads CSVEEVAGGLYNEQFF. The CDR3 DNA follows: TGCAGCGTTGAAGAAGTGGCGGGGGGTTTATACAATGAGCAGTTCTTC.

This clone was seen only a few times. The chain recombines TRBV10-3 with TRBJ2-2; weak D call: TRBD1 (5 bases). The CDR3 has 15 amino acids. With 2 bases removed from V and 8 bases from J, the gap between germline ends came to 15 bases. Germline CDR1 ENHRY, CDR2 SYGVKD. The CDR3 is CAISEGQGRGGELFF. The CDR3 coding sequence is TGTGCCATCAGTGAGGGGCAGGGCCGAGGAGGGGAGCTGTTTTTT.

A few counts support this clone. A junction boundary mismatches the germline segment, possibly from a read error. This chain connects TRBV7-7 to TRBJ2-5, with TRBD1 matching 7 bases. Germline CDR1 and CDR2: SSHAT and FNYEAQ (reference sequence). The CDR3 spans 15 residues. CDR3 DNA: TGTGCTAGCAGCCGAACAGGGGTGGCACAAGAGACCCAGTACTTC. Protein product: CASSRTGVAQETQYF.

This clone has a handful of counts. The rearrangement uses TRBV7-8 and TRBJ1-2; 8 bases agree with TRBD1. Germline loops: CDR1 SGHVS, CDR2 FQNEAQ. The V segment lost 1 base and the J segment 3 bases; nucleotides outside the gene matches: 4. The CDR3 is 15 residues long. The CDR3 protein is CASSLGRGLDYGYTF. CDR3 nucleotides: TGTGCCAGCAGCTTAGGCAGGGGGCTCGACTATGGCTACACCTTC.

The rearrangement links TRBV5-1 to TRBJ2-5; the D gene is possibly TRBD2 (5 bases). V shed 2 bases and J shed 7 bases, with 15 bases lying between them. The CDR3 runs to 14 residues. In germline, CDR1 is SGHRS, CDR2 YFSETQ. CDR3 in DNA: TGCGCCAGCAGCTTCGAGGCTAGCTTGGGGACCCAGTACTTC. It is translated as CASSFEASLGTQYF.

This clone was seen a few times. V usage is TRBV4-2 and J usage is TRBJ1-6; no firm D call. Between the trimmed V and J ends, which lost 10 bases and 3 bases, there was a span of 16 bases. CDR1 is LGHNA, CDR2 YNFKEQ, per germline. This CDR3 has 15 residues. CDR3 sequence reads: CATQTGSNYNSPLHF. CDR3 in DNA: TGTGCCACCCAAACCGGGAGTAACTATAATTCACCCCTCCACTTT.

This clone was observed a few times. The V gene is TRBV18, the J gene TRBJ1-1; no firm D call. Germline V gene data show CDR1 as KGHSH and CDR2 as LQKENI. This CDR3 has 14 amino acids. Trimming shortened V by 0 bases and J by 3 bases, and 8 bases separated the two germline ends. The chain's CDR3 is CASSPPSKYTEAFF. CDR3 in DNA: TGTGCCAGCTCACCACCGTCCAAATACACTGAAGCTTTCTTT.

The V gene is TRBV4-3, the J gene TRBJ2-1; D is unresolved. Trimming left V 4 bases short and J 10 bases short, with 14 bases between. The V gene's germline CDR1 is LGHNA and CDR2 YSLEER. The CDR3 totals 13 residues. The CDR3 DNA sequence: TGCGCCAGCAGCCCGTTCCCCTCCGGGGAGCAGTTCTTC. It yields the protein CASSPFPSGEQFF.